This entry is about one T cell receptor beta chain. What it recognizes is unknown. This record belongs to a study of cytomegalovirus exposure and HLA in healthy donors. With 60 Vbeta and 13 Jbeta primers, the PCR was carried out. The data were produced by immunoSEQ multiplex PCR, yet TCRdb's version contains in-frame clones alone and is incomplete. The data contain some 110,000 clones, around 75% of them seen just once; the ten biggest clones take up 0.87%. Points from the study as a whole: In a later analysis, at a false discovery rate of 0.05, fewer than 20,000 TCR beta sequences were associated with HLA alleles. Presence/absence analyses rested on an assumption that sequencing depth was roughly uniform across donors. Apparent HLA restriction characterized most CMV-associated TCR beta chains in a later analysis.

Germline values: CDR1 SGHDN, CDR2 FVKESK. V was pared by 3 bases and J by 7 bases, with 6 bases of the junction left unmatched. The CDR3 extends over 13 amino acids. The donors, nominally healthy at sampling, likely had unrecorded immune exposures. The chain carries TRBV14 and TRBJ2-7, with 7 positions matching TRBD1. The sample consisted of PBMCs. The clonotype was recovered from a young woman in good health and CMV-seronegative. The chain's CDR3 is CASSQYRGWEQYF. CDR3 sequence (DNA): TGTGCCAGCAGCCAGTACAGGGGTTGGGAGCAGTACTTC.